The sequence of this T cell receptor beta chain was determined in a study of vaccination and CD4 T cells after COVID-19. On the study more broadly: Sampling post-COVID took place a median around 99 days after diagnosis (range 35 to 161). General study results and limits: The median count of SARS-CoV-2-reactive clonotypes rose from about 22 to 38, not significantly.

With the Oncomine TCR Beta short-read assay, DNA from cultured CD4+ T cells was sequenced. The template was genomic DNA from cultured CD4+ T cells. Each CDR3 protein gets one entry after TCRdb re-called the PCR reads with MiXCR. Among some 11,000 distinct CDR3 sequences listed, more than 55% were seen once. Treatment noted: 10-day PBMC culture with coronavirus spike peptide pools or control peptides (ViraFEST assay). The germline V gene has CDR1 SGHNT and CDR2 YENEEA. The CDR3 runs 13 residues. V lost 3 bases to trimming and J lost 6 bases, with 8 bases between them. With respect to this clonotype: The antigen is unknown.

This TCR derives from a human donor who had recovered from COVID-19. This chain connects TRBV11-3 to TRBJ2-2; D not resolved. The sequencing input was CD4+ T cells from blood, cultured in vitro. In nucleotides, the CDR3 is TGTGCCAGCAGCTTCCTAGTTTCCGGGGAGCTGTTTTTT. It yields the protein CASSFLVSGELFF.